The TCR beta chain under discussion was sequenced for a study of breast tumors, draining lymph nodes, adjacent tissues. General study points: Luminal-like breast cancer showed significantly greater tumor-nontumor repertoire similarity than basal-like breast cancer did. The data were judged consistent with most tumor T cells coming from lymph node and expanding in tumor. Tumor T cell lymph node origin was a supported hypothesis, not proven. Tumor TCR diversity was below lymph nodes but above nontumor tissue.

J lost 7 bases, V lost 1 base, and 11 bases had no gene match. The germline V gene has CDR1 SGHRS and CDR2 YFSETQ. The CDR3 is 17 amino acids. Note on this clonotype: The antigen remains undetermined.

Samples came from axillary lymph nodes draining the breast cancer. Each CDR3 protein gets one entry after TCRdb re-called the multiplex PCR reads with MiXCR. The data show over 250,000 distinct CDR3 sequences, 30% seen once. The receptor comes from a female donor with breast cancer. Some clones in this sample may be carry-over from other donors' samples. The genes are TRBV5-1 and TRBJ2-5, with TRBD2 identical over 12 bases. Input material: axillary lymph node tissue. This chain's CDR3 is CASSLLTSGSSGGTQYF. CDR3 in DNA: TGCGCCAGCAGCTTGCTGACTAGCGGGAGCTCGGGGGGGACCCAGTACTTC.